Below, 5 T cell receptor beta chains from the same sample are listed, as sequenced in a study of identifying expanded T cells in peripheral blood (dated by TCRdb to the late 2010s). The protocol used for the library was the immunoSEQ multiplex PCR assay. TCRdb carries this immuneACCESS record with in-frame sequences only. Its versions omit some clonotypes, under half of them owing to an unresolved V gene in the studies checked, with the rest unexplained. A total of over 90,000 clones appear in this sample, approximately 88% of them only once. Of the sample, approximately 5% falls within the top ten clones. The material sequenced was blood. The source of these receptors is a person aged 18-70 years in good health.

V gene TRBV5-1 combines with J gene TRBJ2-1; TRBD2 agrees at 8 bases. This CDR3 has 17 amino acids. Per the germline V gene, CDR1 is SGHRS and CDR2 is YFSETQ. Losses at the gene ends were 0 bases for V and 6 bases for J; bases not matched to a gene: 11. The CDR3 region is CASSLARSSGAGNEQFF. DNA for the CDR3: TGCGCCAGCAGCTTGGCCCGGAGTAGCGGGGCAGGCAATGAGCAGTTCTTC.

The rearrangement links TRBV19 to TRBJ1-2; 7 bases are a match to TRBD1. The ends lost 5 bases at V and 0 bases at J; junction bases unmatched: 6. The CDR3 consists of 15 residues. Germline V lookup: CDR1 LNHDA, CDR2 SQIVND (reference sequence). The CDR3 protein is CASSPSGGANYGYTF. The CDR3 DNA reads TGTGCCAGTAGTCCCTCAGGGGGGGCTAACTATGGCTACACCTTC.

The chain is built from TRBV7-9 and TRBJ1-3; D gene ambiguous. Germline CDR1 reads SEHNR; CDR2 reads FQNEAQ (reference sequence). The V and J ends lost 6 bases and 0 bases respectively, with 12 bases between them. This CDR3 spans 15 amino acids. The CDR3 protein is CASSPPGFSGNTIYF. CDR3 DNA sequence: TGTGCCAGCAGTCCTCCGGGGTTCTCTGGAAACACCATATATTTT. Combining the CDR3 with reference TRBV7-9 and TRBJ1-3 gives the whole variable domain DTGVSQNPRHKITKRGQNVTFRCDPISEHNRLYWYRQTLGQGPEFLTYFQNEAQLEKSRLLSDRFSAERPKGSFSTLEIQRTEQGDSAMYLCASSPPGFSGNTIYFGEGSWLTVV.

This clone was detected a few times. The V gene is TRBV19, the J gene TRBJ2-2, with 9 bases aligning to TRBD2. The CDR3 sequence is 14 residues long. The V gene's germline CDR1 is LNHDA and CDR2 SQIVND (reference sequence). V trimming: 5 bases; J trimming: 5 bases; junction bases outside the gene matches: 3. The CDR3 region has the DNA TGTGCCAGTAGTCAAGCGGGGGGAACCGGGGAGCTGTTTTTT. Its translation: CASSQAGGTGELFF.

The chain joins TRBV9 to TRBJ1-5; unclear D gene. This CDR3 has 11 amino acids. Germline CDR1 is SGDLS and CDR2 is YYNGEE. V lost 4 bases to trimming and J lost 3 bases, with 2 bases between them. CDR3 sequence: CASSPNQPQHF. As DNA, the CDR3 is TGTGCCAGCAGCCCCAATCAGCCCCAGCATTTT.